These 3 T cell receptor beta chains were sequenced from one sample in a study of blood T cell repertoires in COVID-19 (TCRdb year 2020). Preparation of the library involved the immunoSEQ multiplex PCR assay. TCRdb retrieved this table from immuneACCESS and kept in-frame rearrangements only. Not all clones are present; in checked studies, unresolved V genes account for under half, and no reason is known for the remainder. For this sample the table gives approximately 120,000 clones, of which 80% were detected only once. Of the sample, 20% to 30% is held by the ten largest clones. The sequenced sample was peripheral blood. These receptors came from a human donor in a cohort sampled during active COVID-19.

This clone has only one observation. The chain's CDR3 is CASSDPPRLVSSYEQYF. CDR3 DNA sequence: TGTGCCAGCAGTGATCCCCCCCGACTTGTCAGCTCCTACGAGCAGTACTTC. The J gene is TRBJ2-7, the V gene TRBV6-1, with unresolved D. The CDR3 totals 17 residues. CDR1 MNHNS and CDR2 SASEGT come from the germline V gene. Trimming stripped 3 bases from V and 0 bases from J, with 18 bases between.

CDR3 in DNA: TGTGCCAGCAGTTACTCGACCAGGACTAGCGGGAGGAAGGTGGCTACGCAGTATTTT. Its translation is CASSYSTRTSGRKVATQYF. V gene TRBV6-2 or TRBV6-3 combines with J gene TRBJ2-3; 14 positions match TRBD2. Germline V CDR1 and CDR2: MNHEY, SVGEGT. The CDR3 sequence is 19 residues long. The V gene end was trimmed by 0 bases and the J gene end by 8 bases; junction bases not matched to a gene: 13.

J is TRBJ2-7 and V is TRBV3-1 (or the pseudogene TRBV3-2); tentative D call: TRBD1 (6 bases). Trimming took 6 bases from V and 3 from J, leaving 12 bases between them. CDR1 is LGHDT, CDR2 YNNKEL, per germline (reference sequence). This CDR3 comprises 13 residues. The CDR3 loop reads CASSRDILYEQYF. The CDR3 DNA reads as TGTGCCAGCAGTCGGGACATCCTCTACGAGCAGTACTTC.